Listed here is a single T cell receptor (beta chain). Per germline, CDR1 SNHLY and CDR2 FYNNEI. V was pared by 3 bases and J by 8 bases, with 13 bases between. The CDR3 loop spans 14 amino acids. Per the original data handling: Amplifying reference gene primers gave estimates of nucleated cell counts. Method: immunoSEQ multiplex PCR; TCRdb's copy keeps in-frame clones and lacks some. V, J and clone size are taken as reported in that table, and D and trimming were inferred from the DNA itself. The repertoire consists of roughly 90,000 clones, with about four fifths occurring once and the leading ten covering less than 2.5%. The data originate from a study of blood T cell repertoires in COVID-19. Study-level background: Collection of acute and convalescent COVID-19 samples took place in the United States, Italy and Spain. PBMCs, B-cell-depleted T cells, or T cells provided the cDNA or gDNA that made up the material.

The source material was peripheral blood. This sequence joins TRBV2 and TRBJ1-4, with D possibly being TRBD1 (6 bases). The receptor's source is a woman aged 70-85 years with acute or convalescent COVID-19. CDR3 bases: TGTGCCAGCAGTGATGGACTCGGACAGGAAAAACTGTTTTTT. Translation: CASSDGLGQEKLFF.